This T cell receptor (beta chain) was recorded in a study of T cell repertoires in cytomegalovirus infection. At the level of the study: Matching HLA type, along with CMV infection, was indicated by public TCR beta signatures.

TCRdb used MiXCR to reprocess the reads, holding one entry per CDR3 protein. The table includes 450,000 to 650,000 distinct CDR3 sequences, approximately 25% detected once. This clonotype was counted between two and nine times. The CDR3 totals 19 residues. V gave up 5 bases and J gave up 2 bases; unmatched junction bases: 15. Germline values: CDR1 SGHNT, CDR2 YENEEA. Sequencing was performed on PBMCs. The source is a human donor in good health (CMV status not recorded). Some clones in this sample may be carry-over from other donors' samples. The rearrangement links TRBV11-3 to TRBJ2-4; 10 nucleotides agree with TRBD2. CDR3 protein: CASSPHVASGSLSKNIQYF. The CDR3 DNA reads TGTGCCAGCAGCCCCCATGTGGCTAGCGGGAGTCTGTCCAAAAACATTCAGTACTTC.